Shown below are 32 T cell receptor beta chains from a single sample sequenced in a study of long-term antiretroviral therapy in people with HIV. The assay used was immunoSEQ (version v3.0), run at survey level. Sequencing used immunoSEQ multiplex PCR; TCRdb keeps in-frame clones, though not all of them. The sample records some 40,000 clones, about 90% being singletons. The material sequenced was unsorted PBMCs, taken 1.2 years after starting antiretroviral therapy. The receptors here all came from a woman in her 50s with HIV.

The rearrangement joins TRBV5-4 to TRBJ2-3; TRBD1 might be the D (6 bases). This CDR3 has 15 amino acids. Germline loops: CDR1 SGHNT, CDR2 YYREEE (reference sequence). V lost 4 bases to trimming and J lost 1 base, with 13 bases between them. CDR3 in amino acids: CASSQGSHGTDTQYF. The CDR3 DNA is TGTGCCAGCAGCCAGGGGTCCCATGGCACAGATACGCAGTATTTT. The entire variable domain, with the rest obtained from reference TRBV5-4 and TRBJ2-3, is as follows: ETGVTQSPTHLIKTRGQQVTLRCSSQSGHNTVSWYQQALGQGPQFIFQYYREEENGRGNFPPRFSGLQFPNYSSELNVNALELDDSALYLCASSQGSHGTDTQYFGPGTRLTVL.

The chain is built from TRBV4-1 and TRBJ2-7, with D unclear. The CDR3 runs 13 residues. Trimming left V 2 bases short and J 7 bases short, with 12 bases between. The germline V gene encodes CDR1 MGHRA and CDR2 YSYEKL. The CDR3 spells CASSQIGQYEQYF. The DNA of the CDR3 is TGCGCCAGCAGCCAAATTGGGCAGTATGAGCAGTACTTC.

The V gene is TRBV9, the J gene TRBJ2-1; weak D call: TRBD2 (6 bases). CDR1 is SGDLS and CDR2 is YYNGEE in the germline V gene. This CDR3 region has 15 residues. V lost 4 bases and J 2 bases, leaving 13 bases between the germline ends. As DNA, the CDR3 is TGTGCCAGCAGCATCGGGGGAGCCGCCTACAATGAGCAGTTCTTC. It translates to CASSIGGAAYNEQFF.

The chain is built from TRBV7-6 and TRBJ2-3; weak D call: TRBD1 (5 bases). Between the trimmed V and J ends, which lost 0 bases and 8 bases, there was a span of 15 bases. Germline CDR1 is SGHVS and CDR2 is FNYEAQ. This CDR3 has 15 residues. The CDR3 region has the DNA TGTGCCAGCAGCTTAGCGCTACAGGCCTTGGGTACGCAGTATTTT. Its protein is CASSLALQALGTQYF.

The CDR3 reads CASRVDRQETQYF. The CDR3 coding sequence is TGTGCCAGCAGAGTCGACAGACAAGAGACCCAGTACTTC. The V call is TRBV2, the J call TRBJ2-5, with a weak D call TRBD1 (5 bases). This CDR3 has 13 amino acids. V was trimmed by 6 bases and J by 2 bases, leaving 10 bases between them. Germline-derived CDR1 and CDR2 are SNHLY and FYNNEI.

J is TRBJ1-5 and V is TRBV10-3; 7 nucleotides agree with TRBD1. V was pared by 7 bases and J by 5 bases, with 5 bases of the junction left unmatched. The CDR3 has 13 residues. CDR1 and CDR2 (germline): ENHRY, SYGVKD. Written as DNA, the CDR3 is TGTGCCATCACCTACGACAGGGATCAGCCCCAGCATTTT. It is translated as CAITYDRDQPQHF.

This rearrangement joins TRBV9 to TRBJ1-2, with 9 nucleotides matching TRBD1. Germline-derived CDR1 and CDR2 are SGDLS and YYNGEE. This CDR3 has 15 amino acids. J gave up 2 bases and V 3 bases, and 5 bases lay outside the gene matches. CDR3 region: CASSAGQGLNYGYTF. The CDR3 DNA reads as TGTGCCAGCAGCGCGGGACAGGGCTTAAACTATGGCTACACCTTC.

The gene calls are TRBV7-3 and TRBJ2-1, with D uncertain. CDR1 and CDR2 from the germline V gene are SGHTA and FQGTGA. CDR3 length: 12 residues. Trimming shortened V by 4 bases and J by 6 bases, and 7 bases separated the two germline ends. CDR3 sequence reads: CASSSTSNEQFF. Written as DNA, the CDR3 is TGTGCCAGCAGCTCCACCTCCAATGAGCAGTTCTTC.

This sequence joins TRBV4-1 and TRBJ1-2, with a tentative D call TRBD1 (6 bases). The CDR3 runs to 16 residues. Trimming cost V 3 bases and J 3 bases, with 17 bases left between them. The germline V gene encodes CDR1 MGHRA and CDR2 YSYEKL. CDR3 protein: CASSHHLDRIDYGYTF. The DNA of the CDR3 is TGCGCCAGCAGCCATCATCTCGACAGGATCGACTATGGCTACACCTTC.

The rearrangement uses TRBV5-6 and TRBJ1-1, with D perhaps TRBD1 (6 bases). V was pared by 3 bases and J by 10 bases, with 19 bases between. Germline V lookup: CDR1 SGHDT, CDR2 YYEEEE. The CDR3 is 14 residues long. For the CDR3, the DNA is TGTGCCAGCAGCTCAAAAAACAGGGAGAATGTAGCTTTCTTT. Protein sequence: CASSSKNRENVAFF.

This clone was found once. The V gene is TRBV7-3, the J gene TRBJ2-1; TRBD2 matches at 8 bases. J was trimmed by 7 bases and V by 5 bases; bases with no gene match: 10. Germline CDR1 is SGHTA and CDR2 is FQGTGA. CDR3 length: 15 residues. The CDR3 region is CASSPLAGKMNEQFF. The CDR3 nucleotides are TGTGCCAGCAGCCCCTTAGCGGGGAAAATGAATGAGCAGTTCTTC.

The table lists this clone with a few counts. This rearrangement joins TRBV7-6 to TRBJ1-5; D gene unclear. Germline CDR1 reads SGHVS; CDR2 reads FNYEAQ. With 5 bases removed from V and 7 bases from J, the gap between germline ends came to 9 bases. This CDR3 has 12 residues. DNA for the CDR3: TGTGCCAGCAGCCCCCTCGGGCAGCCCCAGCATTTT. Protein sequence: CASSPLGQPQHF.

The chain uses TRBV18 and TRBJ1-1; no firm D call. V lost 3 bases to trimming and J lost 0 bases, with 14 bases between them. CDR3 length: 16 residues. The germline V gene has CDR1 KGHSH and CDR2 LQKENI. CDR3 residues: CASSPSGIQMNTEAFF. CDR3 DNA sequence: TGTGCCAGCTCACCGTCAGGTATCCAAATGAACACTGAAGCTTTCTTT.

This chain uses TRBV7-6 with TRBJ1-4; D call uncertain. Germline V gene lookup returns CDR1 SGHVS and CDR2 FNYEAQ. V gave up 3 bases and J gave up 5 bases, with 13 bases separating them. This CDR3 is 15 amino acids long. The CDR3 nucleotides are TGTGCCAGCAGCTTTGGATTCCGGACCAATGAAAAACTGTTTTTT. Translated: CASSFGFRTNEKLFF.

The rearrangement joins TRBV7-2 to TRBJ2-7; TRBD1 matches 7 bases. CDR1 is SGHTA, CDR2 FQGNSA, per germline. This CDR3 region has 14 residues. Unmatched junction bases numbered 2, after V lost 0 bases and J lost 3 bases. The CDR3 sequence: CASSLAGGLYEQYF. The CDR3 DNA reads TGTGCCAGCAGCTTAGCAGGGGGCCTCTACGAGCAGTACTTC.

The rearrangement uses TRBV6-4 and TRBJ2-7, with D perhaps TRBD2 (5 bases). This CDR3 has 14 amino acids. Trimming shortened V by 3 bases and J by 4 bases, and 13 bases separated the two germline ends. Germline loops: CDR1 MRHNA, CDR2 SNTAGT. The CDR3 here is CASSEYHGKYEQYF. In DNA, the CDR3 is TGTGCCAGCAGTGAATATCACGGGAAGTACGAGCAGTACTTC.

This chain uses TRBV6-5 with TRBJ1-5; the match to TRBD1 covers 8 bases. The CDR3 sequence is 13 residues long. V shed 6 bases and J 2 bases; nucleotides not matched to a gene: 0. CDR1 is MNHEY, CDR2 SVGAGI, per germline. As DNA, the CDR3 is TGTGCCAGCAGGACAGGGGGCAATCAGCCCCAGCATTTT. Its protein product is CASRTGGNQPQHF.

As for this clone: Other DNA sequences in the sample encode the same CDR3. The chain employs TRBV30 and TRBJ1-5; D uncertain. CDR1 and CDR2 from the germline V gene are GTSNPN and SVGIG (reference sequence). Trimming left V 0 bases short and J 6 bases short, with 12 bases between. This CDR3 comprises 14 residues. Here the CDR3 reads CAWSVAGVSQPQHF. The CDR3 DNA reads TGTGCCTGGAGTGTAGCGGGTGTCAGTCAGCCCCAGCATTTT.

The chain carries TRBV6-1 and TRBJ1-5; the D gene is possibly TRBD1 (5 bases). The CDR3 loop spans 15 amino acids. V was shortened by 2 bases and J by 4 bases, with 12 bases between the two germline ends. Looked up from germline, CDR1 is MNHNS and CDR2 is SASEGT. In nucleotides, the CDR3 is TGTGCCAGCAGTGAATCGGGGGGAGGGAATCAGCCCCAGCATTTT. The encoded protein is CASSESGGGNQPQHF.

The chain joins TRBV5-6 to TRBJ1-6; D is unresolved. The V end lost 6 bases, the J end lost 0 bases, and 7 bases lay between the germline ends. Germline V CDR1 and CDR2: SGHDT, YYEEEE. This CDR3 contains 14 residues. The CDR3 coding sequence is TGTGCCAGCAAAGCGAGCTCCTATAATTCACCCCTCCACTTT. Translation gives CASKASSYNSPLHF. The full variable domain, with the rest looked up from reference TRBV5-6 and TRBJ1-6, is DAGVTQSPTHLIKTRGQQVTLRCSPKSGHDTVSWYQQALGQGPQFIFQYYEEEERQRGNFPDRFSGHQFPNYSSELNVNALLLGDSALYLCASKASSYNSPLHFGNGTRLTVT.

The CDR3: CASSQTGDKAFF. The DNA for the CDR3 is TGCGCCAGCAGCCAAACGGGAGATAAAGCTTTCTTT. The V call is TRBV4-1, the J call TRBJ1-1; D gene unclear. Trimming removed 2 bases at V and 9 bases at J, with 10 bases between. From germline, CDR1 is MGHRA and CDR2 YSYEKL. This CDR3 spans 12 amino acids.

V is TRBV19 and J is TRBJ2-5; perhaps TRBD2 as D (5 bases). Looked up from germline, CDR1 is LNHDA and CDR2 is SQIVND (reference sequence). V lost 5 bases to trimming and J lost 5 bases, with 15 bases between them. The CDR3 spans 14 residues. CDR3 nucleotide sequence: TGTGCCAGTAGTCCGTCCTCTAGCTACGAGACCCAGTACTTC. Its translation: CASSPSSSYETQYF. Combining the CDR3 with reference TRBV19 and TRBJ2-5 gives the whole variable domain DGGITQSPKYLFRKEGQNVTLSCEQNLNHDAMYWYRQDPGQGLRLIYYSQIVNDFQKGDIAEGYSVSREKKESFPLTVTSAQKNPTAFYLCASSPSSSYETQYFGPGTRLLVL.

The rearrangement uses TRBV5-6 and TRBJ2-1, with D unclear. The germline V gene has CDR1 SGHDT and CDR2 YYEEEE. V lost 4 bases to trimming and J lost 6 bases, with 29 bases between them. The CDR3 covers 19 residues. The CDR3 loop reads CASSPRRPDIWAPTNEQFF. In DNA, the CDR3 is TGTGCCAGCAGCCCGAGGCGCCCTGATATCTGGGCCCCCACCAATGAGCAGTTCTTC. The variable domain in full, completed from reference TRBV5-6 and TRBJ2-1, reads DAGVTQSPTHLIKTRGQQVTLRCSPKSGHDTVSWYQQALGQGPQFIFQYYEEEERQRGNFPDRFSGHQFPNYSSELNVNALLLGDSALYLCASSPRRPDIWAPTNEQFFGPGTRLTVL.

The rearrangement joins TRBV19 to TRBJ2-7; a possible D gene is TRBD2 (6 bases). Germline-derived CDR1 and CDR2 are LNHDA and SQIVND (reference sequence). Between the trimmed V and J ends, which lost 9 bases and 5 bases, there was a span of 17 bases. The CDR3 contains 13 residues. CDR3 sequence reads: CASRRGRSDEQYF. CDR3 nucleotides: TGTGCCAGCAGGAGGGGTCGTAGCGACGAGCAGTACTTC.

V usage is TRBV5-4 and J usage is TRBJ1-2, with a weak D call TRBD1 (6 bases). In germline, CDR1 is SGHNT, CDR2 YYREEE (reference sequence). This CDR3 has 14 residues. Trimming shortened V by 4 bases and J by 5 bases, and 15 bases separated the two germline ends. CDR3 sequence (DNA): TGTGCCAGCAGCCCTTCTCTAGGGGGATATGGCTACACCTTC. This encodes CASSPSLGGYGYTF.

The V gene is TRBV5-1, the J gene TRBJ1-6, with TRBD1 matching over 10 bases. J lost 9 bases, V lost 0 bases, and 3 bases had no gene match. The CDR3 spans 15 residues. CDR1 and CDR2 (germline): SGHRS, YFSETQ. CDR3 region: CASSLEGQGTSPLHF. In nucleotides, the CDR3 is TGCGCCAGCAGCTTGGAGGGACAGGGGACTTCACCCCTCCACTTT.

The gene calls are TRBV5-1 and TRBJ2-7; tentatively, D is TRBD1 or TRBD2 (5 bases each). The CDR3 is 13 amino acids. The V gene's germline CDR1 is SGHRS and CDR2 YFSETQ. The ends were cut back, 5 bases at V and 2 bases at J, with 11 bases in the middle. The chain's CDR3 is CASRGDGTYEQYF. In DNA form, the CDR3 reads TGCGCCAGCAGGGGGGACGGTACCTACGAGCAGTACTTC.

A word on this clone: The same CDR3 also results from other DNA sequences found in this sample. This rearrangement joins TRBV14 to TRBJ1-1; no clear D gene. Trimming took 1 base from V and 0 from J, leaving 3 bases between them. The length of the CDR3 is 13 residues. Germline loops: CDR1 SGHDN, CDR2 FVKESK. The CDR3 DNA sequence: TGTGCCAGCAGCCAAGGCGTGAACACTGAAGCTTTCTTT. It encodes CASSQGVNTEAFF.

This clone was counted a few times. The chain links TRBV29-1 to TRBJ2-1; 10 nucleotides agree with TRBD2. The CDR3 runs 17 residues. Germline V gene data show CDR1 as SQVTM and CDR2 as ANQGSEA. The trim removed 3 bases at V and 3 bases at J, leaving 11 bases unmatched. The CDR3 DNA follows: TGCAGCGTTGAGGCAGCGGGGGGGCCTTTTCTCTACAATGAGCAGTTCTTC. This sequence encodes CSVEAAGGPFLYNEQFF.

This clone was detected only once. This chain's CDR3 is CASSQGQENEKLFF. CDR3 nucleotides: TGCGCCAGCAGCCAAGGACAAGAAAATGAAAAACTGTTTTTT. V and J are TRBV4-1 and TRBJ1-4; D uncertain. Germline-derived CDR1 and CDR2 are MGHRA and YSYEKL. CDR3 size: 14 residues. The V gene lost 1 base and the J gene lost 5 bases, with 8 bases spanning the gap.

The chain links TRBV7-9 to TRBJ2-7; no clear D. CDR3 size: 12 residues. Trimming removed 2 bases from V and 3 bases from J, with 5 bases in between. The germline CDR1 and CDR2 sequences are SEHNR and FQNEAQ (reference sequence). The CDR3 loop is CASSLNIYEQYF. CDR3 in DNA: TGTGCCAGCAGCTTAAATATCTACGAGCAGTACTTC.

This chain connects TRBV2 to TRBJ1-1, with D perhaps matching TRBD1 (5 bases). The V end lost 4 bases, the J end lost 6 bases, and 9 bases lay between the germline ends. This CDR3 comprises 12 residues. Germline V gene sequence: CDR1 SNHLY, CDR2 FYNNEI. CDR3 protein: CASSVGGAEAFF. The CDR3, as DNA: TGTGCCAGCAGTGTCGGGGGGGCTGAAGCTTTCTTT.